The 18 T cell receptor beta chains presented below share a single source sample, sequenced in a study of CD8 T cells in ankylosing spondylitis. Their specific antigens are unknown. TCRdb called the 5' RACE reads again in MiXCR, with one record for every CDR3 protein. The sample includes over 450,000 distinct CDR3 sequences, roughly 13% of them seen just once. Whole-study findings and limits: Typical of ankylosing spondylitis blood, it appeared, was a TCR beta motif of 7 or 8 highly homologous variants.

Sequenced sample: blood, either unsorted or a sorted T cell fraction (not recorded which). The receptors derive from a male donor with ankylosing spondylitis.

This clonotype was observed many times. V is TRBV7-9 and J is TRBJ2-1, with 9 positions matching TRBD2. The V and J ends lost 11 bases and 2 bases, in that order; junction bases with no gene match: 7. Germline V gene lookup returns CDR1 SEHNR and CDR2 FQNEAQ (reference sequence). This CDR3 contains 14 residues. This CDR3 reads CALDSGGAYNEQFF. The CDR3 DNA reads as TGTGCCCTGGATAGCGGGGGCGCCTACAATGAGCAGTTCTTC.

The rearrangement uses TRBV20-1 and TRBJ2-7; D is ambiguous. CDR3 length: 10 residues. The V end lost 4 bases, the J end lost 7 bases, and 8 bases lay between the germline ends. The germline V gene has CDR1 DFQATT and CDR2 SNEGSKA (reference sequence). The CDR3 DNA follows: TGCAGTGCTACTTCGGGTGAGCAGTACTTC. This gives the protein CSATSGEQYF.

The chain links TRBV21-1 to TRBJ1-5; TRBD1, as called in the table, went unchecked against the DNA. TRBV21-1 is assigned pseudogene status. This CDR3 comprises 17 residues. The CDR3 here is CASTPRGSRYSNQPQHF. Here the CDR3 DNA reads TGTGCCAGCACCCCTCGGGGCAGTCGATATAGCAATCAGCCCCAGCATTTT.

This clonotype was counted at least ten times. The chain links TRBV15 to TRBJ1-1; TRBD1 aligns across 7 bases. V trimming: 5 bases; J trimming: 8 bases; junction bases outside the gene matches: 11. The CDR3 covers 14 residues. Germline lookup yields CDR1 LNHNV and CDR2 YYDKDF (reference sequence). CDR3 protein: CATSQTGLIPEAFF. CDR3 bases: TGTGCCACCAGCCAGACAGGGCTTATACCCGAAGCTTTCTTT.

The chain is built from TRBV5-1 and TRBJ1-2, with TRBD1 as a possible D gene (5 bases). V was clipped by 0 bases and J by 4 bases, with 10 bases between them. This CDR3 region has 14 residues. Germline CDR1 SGHRS, CDR2 YFSETQ. The CDR3, as DNA: TGCGCCAGCAGCTTGGAGGGGCTGGGCTATGGCTACACCTTC. It codes for CASSLEGLGYGYTF.

V is TRBV7-2 and J is TRBJ2-3; the D gene is possibly TRBD2 (6 bases). CDR3 length: 15 residues. Germline CDR1 reads SGHTA; CDR2 reads FQGNSA. Trimming cost V 2 bases and J 3 bases, with 12 bases left between them. This chain's CDR3 is CASSLTGSLTDTQYF. DNA of the CDR3: TGTGCCAGCAGCTTAACCGGGAGTTTAACAGATACGCAGTATTTT.

The sample holds a few counts of this clonotype. This rearrangement joins TRBV29-1 to TRBJ1-5; perhaps TRBD1 as D (6 bases). Germline values: CDR1 SQVTM, CDR2 ANQGSEA. V was clipped by 4 bases and J by 6 bases, with 13 bases between them. The length of the CDR3 is 13 residues. The chain's CDR3 is CSVGQGSGQPQHF. CDR3 nucleotides: TGCAGCGTTGGCCAGGGGTCGGGTCAGCCCCAGCATTTT.

This clonotype came up a few times. The chain carries TRBV7-8 and TRBJ1-2, with no clear D. The CDR3 has 15 amino acids. V was trimmed by 3 bases and J by 8 bases, leaving 19 bases between them. The germline gives CDR1 SGHVS, CDR2 FQNEAQ. CDR3 loop: CASSFLTGSRSGYTF. CDR3 DNA: TGTGCCAGCAGCTTCCTTACCGGGTCTCGATCGGGCTACACCTTC.

This chain uses TRBV10-3 with TRBJ1-5, with 7 bases fitting TRBD1. Germline V lookup: CDR1 ENHRY, CDR2 SYGVKD. The J segment lost 4 bases and the V segment lost 1 base, leaving 4 bases of the junction unmatched. This CDR3 spans 15 amino acids. The DNA for the CDR3 is TGTGCCATCAGTGAGTGGGGGACAGATAATCAGCCCCAGCATTTT. Encoded protein: CAISEWGTDNQPQHF.

The chain employs TRBV5-1 and TRBJ2-2, with D possibly TRBD1 on 5 matching bases. Germline-derived CDR1 and CDR2 are SGHRS and YFSETQ. This CDR3 comprises 15 residues. V was cut by 4 bases and J by 7 bases, with 17 bases left in between. Written as DNA, the CDR3 is TGCGCCAGCAGCGCCTGGGGCAGGGATGGCGGGGAGCTGTTTTTT. Its translation is CASSAWGRDGGELFF.

The chain is built from TRBV20-1 and TRBJ1-6; D perhaps matches TRBD1 (5 bases). CDR1 and CDR2 (germline): DFQATT, SNEGSKA (reference sequence). The V end lost 2 bases, the J end lost 8 bases, and 7 bases lay between the germline ends. CDR3 size: 12 residues. The CDR3 is CSARMGDSPLHF. In DNA form, the CDR3 reads TGCAGTGCTAGAATGGGGGATTCACCCCTCCACTTT.

This clonotype has a handful of counts. This chain joins TRBV29-1 and TRBJ2-1; the match to TRBD1 covers 10 bases. V lost 5 bases to trimming and J lost 6 bases; unmatched junction nucleotides: 4. CDR1 is SQVTM, CDR2 ANQGSEA, per germline. CDR3 size: 13 residues. For the CDR3, the DNA is TGCAGCGTTAGCCGGGACAGGGGCAATGAGCAGTTCTTC. It translates to CSVSRDRGNEQFF.

This clonotype was counted between two and nine times. The chain uses TRBV29-1 and TRBJ2-7, with D perhaps matching TRBD1 (6 bases). Trimming shortened V by 4 bases and J by 3 bases, and 13 bases separated the two germline ends. The CDR3 is 13 residues long. CDR1 is SQVTM and CDR2 is ANQGSEA in the germline V gene. DNA for the CDR3: TGCAGCGTTGGCACTAGACAGGTCTACGAGCAGTACTTC. Amino acid sequence: CSVGTRQVYEQYF.

The chain recombines TRBV5-1 with TRBJ2-1, with 7 bases fitting TRBD2. V dropped 6 bases and J dropped 8; count of bases not matched to a gene: 5. The germline V gene encodes CDR1 SGHRS and CDR2 YFSETQ. This CDR3 contains 12 residues. The chain's CDR3 is CASTWGGDEQFF. The CDR3, as DNA: TGCGCCAGCACGTGGGGGGGAGATGAGCAGTTCTTC.

The chain couples TRBV3-1 to TRBJ2-3, with D possibly TRBD2 on 6 matching bases. The germline V gene has CDR1 LGHDT and CDR2 YNNKEL (reference sequence). Trimming took 4 bases from V and 2 from J, leaving 13 bases between them. The CDR3 totals 15 residues. CDR3 DNA: TGTGCCAGCAGCCCTCGCGCGGGGACCACAGATACGCAGTATTTT. Its protein is CASSPRAGTTDTQYF.

This clonotype appeared a few times. The chain recombines TRBV20-1 with TRBJ2-1; 9 bases are shared with TRBD2. Germline V gene sequence: CDR1 DFQATT, CDR2 SNEGSKA (reference sequence). V gave up 1 base and J gave up 7 bases; unmatched junction bases: 17. The CDR3 is 18 amino acids. CDR3 region: CSARALPKGGRDLNEQFF. The CDR3 region has the DNA TGCAGTGCTAGAGCTCTCCCGAAGGGCGGGAGGGACCTGAATGAGCAGTTCTTC.

Ten or more counts support this clonotype. The chain recombines TRBV5-1 with TRBJ2-1, with a possible D match to TRBD2 (5 bases). This CDR3 region has 14 residues. With 4 bases removed from V and 5 bases from J, the gap between germline ends came to 13 bases. The V gene's germline CDR1 is SGHRS and CDR2 YFSETQ. CDR3 loop: CASSTGEGHNEQFF. CDR3 nucleotide sequence: TGCGCCAGCAGCACTGGAGAGGGTCACAATGAGCAGTTCTTC.

The rearrangement links TRBV29-1 to TRBJ1-2; D unresolved. This CDR3 is 10 amino acids long. The V gene's germline CDR1 is SQVTM and CDR2 ANQGSEA. V was shortened by 3 bases and J by 6 bases, with 5 bases between the two germline ends. The CDR3 DNA follows: TGCAGCGTTGACACGGATGGCTACACCTTC. Translating gives CSVDTDGYTF.